The 31 T cell receptor beta chains in this list originate from one sample, sequenced in a study of blood T cells in healthy people across ages. With a J-beta primer mix and a sample-barcoded 5' primer, a second PCR ran about 7 to 12 cycles. TCRdb reanalysed the 5' RACE reads using MiXCR and keeps one entry per CDR3 protein. The repertoire holds more than 800,000 distinct CDR3 sequences, 40% to 55% seen once, with about 20% in the top ten. The sequenced sample was blood. The receptors shown here come from an older woman in good health.

The CDR3 is CASGGVGSYEQYF. The DNA of the CDR3 is TGTGCCAGCGGAGGGGTGGGCTCCTACGAGCAGTACTTC. The chain is built from TRBV27 and TRBJ2-7, with a tentative D call TRBD2 (6 bases). The germline CDR1 and CDR2 sequences are MNHEY and SMNVEV (reference sequence). Trimming left V 8 bases short and J 0 bases short, with 11 bases between. This CDR3 contains 13 residues.

The chain couples TRBV20-1 to TRBJ2-3, with a weak D call TRBD2 (5 bases). This CDR3 has 14 amino acids. The germline gives CDR1 DFQATT, CDR2 SNEGSKA (reference sequence). Trimming removed 8 bases from V and 0 bases from J, with 15 bases in between. DNA of the CDR3: TGCAGTTCCGAAAGTGGAGGTAGCACAGATACGCAGTATTTT. This sequence encodes CSSESGGSTDTQYF.

This clonotype has a handful of counts. The chain recombines TRBV5-1 with TRBJ2-7; 8 bases agree with TRBD1. Germline loops: CDR1 SGHRS, CDR2 YFSETQ. Unmatched junction bases numbered 5, after V lost 3 bases and J lost 0 bases. This CDR3 comprises 15 residues. CDR3 sequence reads: CASSWTGSDSYEQYF. CDR3 DNA: TGCGCCAGCAGCTGGACAGGGTCGGACTCCTACGAGCAGTACTTC.

The chain recombines TRBV12-3 or TRBV12-4 with TRBJ2-5; 11 bases fit TRBD2. The CDR3 has 18 residues. Germline trimming cut 5 bases from V and 3 bases from J; bases unmatched to any gene: 14. The DNA of the CDR3 is TGTGCCAGCAGTCCGCGGACTAGCGGGTGGTTATATAAAGAGACCCAGTACTTC. Translation: CASSPRTSGWLYKETQYF.

The table lists this clonotype with a few counts. V and J are TRBV10-2 and TRBJ2-7; 10 nucleotides line up with TRBD1. Germline-derived CDR1 and CDR2 are WSHSY and SAAADI. This CDR3 has 16 residues. V was pared by 3 bases and J by 1 base, with 6 bases of the junction left unmatched. Here the CDR3 reads CASSEFGQGVSYEQYF. Here the CDR3 DNA reads TGCGCCAGCAGTGAATTCGGACAGGGGGTATCCTACGAGCAGTACTTC.

The chain employs TRBV29-1 and TRBJ1-2; perhaps TRBD1 as D (6 bases). Deletions cut 6 bases from V and 5 bases from J, with 22 bases between. The CDR3 contains 15 residues. Germline lookup yields CDR1 SQVTM and CDR2 ANQGSEA. DNA of the CDR3: TGCAGCGTAGTCTCAAATGGACAGTTGGGATATGGCTACACCTTC. Translation: CSVVSNGQLGYGYTF. Complete variable domain (other parts from reference TRBV29-1 and TRBJ1-2): SAVISQKPSRDICQRGTSLTIQCQVDSQVTMMFWYRQQPGQSLTLIATANQGSEATYESGFVIDKFPISRPNLTFSTLTVSNMSPEDSSIYLCSVVSNGQLGYGYTFGSGTRLTVV.

This clonotype was seen a few times. This chain connects TRBV7-2 to TRBJ1-5, with D unresolved. The CDR3 runs 13 residues. Trimming took off 5 bases at V and 0 bases at J, with 5 bases between the two ends. In germline, CDR1 is SGHTA, CDR2 FQGNSA. CDR3 nucleotides: TGTGCCAGCAGCATAAATAGCAATCAGCCCCAGCATTTT. It codes for CASSINSNQPQHF. The full variable domain, rest sourced from reference TRBV7-2 and TRBJ1-5, is GAGVSQSPSNKVTEKGKDVELRCDPISGHTALYWYRQSLGQGLEFLIYFQGNSAPDKSGLPSDRFSAERTGGSVSTLTIQRTQQEDSAVYLCASSINSNQPQHFGDGTRLSIL.

The chain joins TRBV30 to TRBJ1-4; D unclear. Germline V gene data show CDR1 as GTSNPN and CDR2 as SVGIG (reference sequence). The CDR3 loop spans 13 amino acids. V gave up 3 bases and J gave up 7 bases, with 12 bases separating them. The CDR3 DNA follows: TGTGCCTGGAGCGTGAGTGGGGTTGAAAAACTGTTTTTT. Its translation: CAWSVSGVEKLFF.

The CDR3, as DNA: TGCGCCAGCAGCCGTTCTAGCGGGAGTGTTCAAGAGACCCAGTACTTC. Translation: CASSRSSGSVQETQYF. The J gene is TRBJ2-5, the V gene TRBV5-1, with TRBD2 matching over 10 bases. The junction had 8 bases not matched to a gene; V was cut back by 4 bases and J by 2 bases. Germline lookup yields CDR1 SGHRS and CDR2 YFSETQ. This CDR3 has 16 residues.

V is TRBV7-2 and J is TRBJ2-5; a possible D gene is TRBD1 (6 bases). Germline V lookup: CDR1 SGHTA, CDR2 FQGNSA. CDR3 length equals 15 residues. Trimming left V 5 bases short and J 11 bases short, with 24 bases between. The CDR3: CASSPRTGQNNEQYF. CDR3 sequence (DNA): TGTGCCAGCAGCCCTCGGACTGGACAGAACAATGAGCAGTACTTC.

This sequence joins TRBV10-3 and TRBJ1-5, with a weak D call TRBD1 (6 bases). The germline gives CDR1 ENHRY, CDR2 SYGVKD. The CDR3 length is 15 residues. V shed 3 bases and J shed 2 bases, with 11 bases lying between them. This CDR3 is CAISEGGLGNQPQHF. In nucleotides, the CDR3 is TGTGCCATCAGTGAAGGGGGTCTTGGCAATCAGCCCCAGCATTTT.

This clonotype has only a few counts. The chain couples TRBV29-1 to TRBJ2-3, with D perhaps matching TRBD1 (6 bases). V lost 3 bases and J 4 bases, leaving 8 bases between the germline ends. Germline CDR1 is SQVTM and CDR2 is ANQGSEA. This CDR3 comprises 12 residues. The CDR3 sequence: CSVDTGSDTQYF. In DNA, the CDR3 is TGCAGCGTTGACACAGGGTCAGATACGCAGTATTTT.

V is TRBV11-2 and J is TRBJ2-6; D tentatively reads TRBD1 or TRBD2 (5 bases each). The germline CDR1 and CDR2 sequences are SGHAT and FQNNGV. This CDR3 comprises 18 residues. V gave up 0 bases and J gave up 0 bases, with 12 bases separating them. CDR3 in amino acids: CASSLDGGVSSGANVLTF. CDR3 nucleotide sequence: TGTGCCAGCAGCTTAGATGGGGGAGTGAGCTCTGGGGCCAACGTCCTGACTTTC. The full variable domain, its missing parts supplied by reference TRBV11-2 and TRBJ2-6, is EAGVAQSPRYKIIEKRQSVAFWCNPISGHATLYWYQQILGQGPKLLIQFQNNGVVDDSQLPKDRFSAERLKGVDSTLKIQPAKLEDSAVYLCASSLDGGVSSGANVLTFGAGSRLTVL.

With respect to this clonotype: A much larger clone sits a single nucleotide away, making a read error possible. The J gene is TRBJ2-4, the V gene TRBV20-1; 11 bases are shared with TRBD2. The CDR3 length is 16 residues. Per the germline V gene, CDR1 is DFQATT and CDR2 is SNEGSKA (reference sequence). Here the CDR3 DNA reads TGCAGTACTAGAGATCTTACTAGCGGGAGATCAAACATTCAGTACTTC. The encoded protein is CSTRDLTSGRSNIQYF.

This clonotype was seen just once. The chain carries TRBV29-1 and TRBJ2-7, with 11 bases lining up with TRBD2. The tail of the sequence fits TRBJ2-4 better, so the J call may be wrong. Germline values: CDR1 SQVTM, CDR2 ANQGSEA. The CDR3 loop spans 14 amino acids. The CDR3 DNA reads as TGCAGCGTTGAAGGGCTAGCGGGAGGAGACATTCAGTACTTC. Its translation: CSVEGLAGGDIQYF.

The genes are TRBV6-1 and TRBJ1-6; D ambiguous. CDR1 and CDR2 from the germline V gene are MNHNS and SASEGT. Trimming shortened V by 2 bases and J by 5 bases, and 10 bases separated the two germline ends. This CDR3 is built from 15 residues. This CDR3 reads CASSEKAADNSPLHF. The CDR3 nucleotides read TGTGCCAGCAGTGAAAAGGCGGCAGATAATTCACCCCTCCACTTT.

This clonotype appeared a few times. This chain connects TRBV28 to TRBJ1-2; a weak D match, TRBD1 (5 bases). This CDR3 region has 13 residues. V was cut by 8 bases and J by 8 bases, with 18 bases left in between. Germline lookup yields CDR1 MDHEN and CDR2 SYDVKM. In nucleotides, the CDR3 is TGTGCCAGCTCCATGCGGGGGATCCGAGGCTACACCTTC. Its translation: CASSMRGIRGYTF.

The gene calls are TRBV5-1 and TRBJ2-1; 7 nucleotides align to TRBD2. CDR1 and CDR2 from the germline V gene are SGHRS and YFSETQ. The CDR3 has 15 amino acids. V was pared by 5 bases and J by 5 bases, with 10 bases of the junction left unmatched. The CDR3 region is CASREGGRSHNEQFF. In DNA, the CDR3 is TGCGCCAGCAGAGAGGGCGGGAGATCCCACAATGAGCAGTTCTTC.

Only a few counts were recorded for this clonotype. The V gene is TRBV29-1, the J gene TRBJ2-7, with a possible D match to TRBD2 (6 bases). The germline CDR1 and CDR2 sequences are SQVTM and ANQGSEA. The CDR3 is made up of 15 amino acids. Deletions cut 0 bases from V and 2 bases from J, with 14 bases between. The CDR3 loop reads CSVEEGQGLTYEQYF. The CDR3 DNA reads as TGCAGCGTTGAAGAAGGGCAGGGACTCACCTACGAGCAGTACTTC.

This clonotype came up a few times. V usage is TRBV10-2 and J usage is TRBJ2-5; 9 nucleotides line up with TRBD2. The J segment lost 13 bases and the V segment lost 2 bases, leaving 14 bases of the junction unmatched. Germline CDR1 reads WSHSY; CDR2 reads SAAADI. This CDR3 comprises 15 residues. CDR3 sequence (DNA): TGCGCCAGCAGTGAGGTGGTTAGCGGGAGCGGGCCCTCGTACTTC. This encodes CASSEVVSGSGPSYF.

The chain uses TRBV6-2 or TRBV6-3 and TRBJ2-1; 13 bases line up with TRBD2. In germline, CDR1 is MNHEY, CDR2 SVGEGT. The CDR3 is made up of 19 amino acids. J was trimmed by 0 bases and V by 4 bases; bases with no gene match: 9. The CDR3 sequence is CASSSPGLAGPSSYNEQFF. CDR3 DNA: TGTGCCAGCAGTTCTCCGGGACTAGCGGGACCGAGCTCCTACAATGAGCAGTTCTTC.

Concerning this clonotype itself: A much larger clone differs from this one at a single base, so this may be a read error. V and J are TRBV12-3 or TRBV12-4 and TRBJ2-5; tentatively, D is TRBD2 (5 bases). The CDR3 is 16 residues long. Between the trimmed V and J ends, which lost 3 bases and 7 bases, there was a span of 21 bases. The CDR3 protein is CASSLTGSEVVGTQYF. CDR3 coding DNA: TGTGCCAGCAGTTTGACGGGTAGCGAGGTGGTAGGGACCCAGTACTTC.

This chain links TRBV15 with TRBJ2-1, with D tentatively TRBD2 (6 bases). V was cut by 10 bases and J by 9 bases, with 16 bases left in between. From germline, CDR1 is LNHNV and CDR2 YYDKDF (reference sequence). The CDR3 has 12 residues. This CDR3 is CASRTRGFEQFF. The CDR3, as DNA: TGTGCCAGCCGGACTCGGGGGTTTGAGCAGTTCTTC.

The V gene is TRBV4-1, the J gene TRBJ1-5; D remains unclear. CDR3 length: 14 residues. Germline CDR1 and CDR2: MGHRA and YSYEKL. Trimming shortened V by 5 bases and J by 3 bases, and 11 bases separated the two germline ends. CDR3: CASSAAQINQPQHF. As DNA, the CDR3 is TGCGCCAGCAGCGCCGCACAGATCAATCAGCCCCAGCATTTT.

The J gene is TRBJ1-1, the V gene TRBV28; D may be TRBD1 (5 bases). The CDR3 is 15 residues long. Germline values: CDR1 MDHEN, CDR2 SYDVKM. Trimming left V 5 bases short and J 4 bases short, with 17 bases between. DNA of the CDR3: TGTGCCAGCAGTGCAATGGAGGGGTTTGTCACTGAAGCTTTCTTT. It specifies CASSAMEGFVTEAFF.

This clonotype was seen a few times. V is TRBV25-1 and J is TRBJ2-1; D ambiguous. V lost 0 bases and J lost 5, with 14 bases in between. Germline loops: CDR1 MGHDK, CDR2 SYGVNS. The CDR3 sequence is 16 residues long. CDR3 DNA sequence: TGTGCCAGCAGTGAATACGGCGCAATTTCCCACAATGAGCAGTTCTTC. Amino acids: CASSEYGAISHNEQFF.

This chain links TRBV2 with TRBJ2-5; 7 bases match TRBD2. The junction had 7 bases not matched to a gene; V was cut back by 5 bases and J by 7 bases. CDR1 SNHLY and CDR2 FYNNEI come from the germline V gene. This CDR3 is 13 amino acids long. CDR3 sequence reads: CASSTSAAGTQYF. The CDR3, as DNA: TGTGCCAGCAGTACTAGCGCCGCCGGGACCCAGTACTTC.

V usage is TRBV28 and J usage is TRBJ2-7, with TRBD1 matching 9 bases. The CDR3 totals 16 residues. The trim removed 7 bases at V and 3 bases at J, leaving 13 bases unmatched. Per the germline V gene, CDR1 is MDHEN and CDR2 is SYDVKM. CDR3 nucleotides: TGTGCCAGCAACGCCGACGCGGGACAGGGCATCTACGAGCAGTACTTC. Its translation: CASNADAGQGIYEQYF.

This clonotype was counted between two and nine times. V is TRBV20-1 and J is TRBJ2-7; TRBD2 matches at 11 bases. The CDR3 loop spans 14 amino acids. The germline V gene has CDR1 DFQATT and CDR2 SNEGSKA (reference sequence). The V and J ends lost 3 bases and 7 bases, in that order; junction bases with no gene match: 8. The CDR3 DNA sequence: TGCAGTGCTAGTGCCACTAGCGGGAGAAAGGAGCAGTACTTC. Its protein is CSASATSGRKEQYF.

This rearrangement joins TRBV5-1 to TRBJ1-4, with D possibly TRBD1 on 5 matching bases. The CDR3 length is 16 residues. V lost 4 bases and J 6 bases, leaving 19 bases between the germline ends. CDR1 and CDR2 (germline): SGHRS, YFSETQ. In DNA form, the CDR3 reads TGCGCCAGCAGCCCGAGGGCGGGGACCCGAGATGAAAAACTGTTTTTT. Protein: CASSPRAGTRDEKLFF.

In its sample, this clonotype was seen a few times. V usage is TRBV12-3 or TRBV12-4 and J usage is TRBJ2-5; 7 nucleotides match TRBD1. There are 14 residues in the CDR3. V lost 6 bases and J lost 2; bases outside the gene matches: 6. In DNA, the CDR3 is TGTGCCAGCAGCTTCCAGGGGGTGCAAGAGACCCAGTACTTC. Translation gives CASSFQGVQETQYF.